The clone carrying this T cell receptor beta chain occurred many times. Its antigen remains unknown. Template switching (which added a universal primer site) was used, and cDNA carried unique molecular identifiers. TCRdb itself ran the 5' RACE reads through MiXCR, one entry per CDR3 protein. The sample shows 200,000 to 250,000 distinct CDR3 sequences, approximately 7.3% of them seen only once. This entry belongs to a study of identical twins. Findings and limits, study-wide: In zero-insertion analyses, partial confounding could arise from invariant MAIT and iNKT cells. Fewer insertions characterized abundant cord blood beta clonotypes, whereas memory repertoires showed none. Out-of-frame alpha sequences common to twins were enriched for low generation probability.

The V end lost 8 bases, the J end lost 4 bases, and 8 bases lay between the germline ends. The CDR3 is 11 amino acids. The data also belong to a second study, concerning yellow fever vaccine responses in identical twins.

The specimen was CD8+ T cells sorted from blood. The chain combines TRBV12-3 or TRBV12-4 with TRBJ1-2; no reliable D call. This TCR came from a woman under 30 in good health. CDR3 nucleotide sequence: TGTGCCAGCGGTTCTATCTATGGCTACACCTTC. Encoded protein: CASGSIYGYTF.